The 31 T cell receptor beta chains given below trace back to one sample, sequenced in a study of chemoradiotherapy in HPV16-positive cancers. Some clones are missing from TCRdb's copy, which holds only in-frame ones; the method was immunoSEQ multiplex PCR. The sample has 20,000 to 25,000 clones; roughly 90% are singletons. This sample comprised blood, obtained from a patient who underwent chemoradiotherapy. These receptors were obtained from a human donor with HPV-associated anogenital cancer.

The chain recombines TRBV10-3 with TRBJ1-6; D perhaps matches TRBD1 (5 bases). Germline V lookup: CDR1 ENHRY, CDR2 SYGVKD. The CDR3 totals 15 residues. Trimming removed 4 bases at V and 7 bases at J, with 14 bases between. The CDR3, as DNA: TGTGCCATCAGTGGGCCCGGAGGGGAGAATTCACCCCTCCACTTT. As protein: CAISGPGGENSPLHF.

The chain carries TRBV6-1 and TRBJ1-1, with no clear D. The germline V gene encodes CDR1 MNHNS and CDR2 SASEGT. V shed 6 bases and J shed 8 bases, with 7 bases lying between them. The CDR3 covers 10 residues. The CDR3 DNA follows: TGTGCCAGCAGGGACCAGGAAGCTTTCTTT. Amino acid sequence: CASRDQEAFF.

The count of this clone is one. J is TRBJ2-5 and V is TRBV10-3; D may be TRBD2 (6 bases). The CDR3 extends over 14 amino acids. Trimming pared 3 bases from V and 1 base from J, leaving 9 bases between. Germline V gives CDR1 ENHRY, CDR2 SYGVKD. CDR3 amino acids: CAISDMGGQETQYF. The CDR3 DNA follows: TGTGCCATCAGTGATATGGGGGGCCAAGAGACCCAGTACTTC.

The chain is built from TRBV19 and TRBJ1-2; D may be TRBD1 (6 bases). This CDR3 has 15 residues. V was trimmed by 4 bases and J by 2 bases, leaving 14 bases between them. Germline V gene lookup returns CDR1 LNHDA and CDR2 SQIVND (reference sequence). CDR3: CASSTPPGANYGYTF. The DNA for the CDR3 is TGTGCCAGTAGTACCCCTCCGGGGGCGAACTATGGCTACACCTTC.

This chain connects TRBV5-1 to TRBJ2-5; a weak D match, TRBD1 (6 bases). V was cut by 5 bases and J by 1 base, with 12 bases left in between. CDR1 and CDR2 from the germline V gene are SGHRS and YFSETQ. This CDR3 region has 14 residues. In nucleotides, the CDR3 is TGCGCCAGCAGGGGGGCCAGACCCCAAGAGACCCAGTACTTC. Amino acids: CASRGARPQETQYF.

J is TRBJ1-2 and V is TRBV11-2, with 7 positions matching TRBD1. Germline assignment: CDR1 SGHAT and CDR2 FQNNGV. J was trimmed by 0 bases and V by 0 bases; bases with no gene match: 16. CDR3 size: 20 residues. In DNA form, the CDR3 reads TGTGCCAGCAGCTTAGATCTGGATACGACAGGGACCTTAGCTAACTATGGCTACACCTTC. Translated, it gives CASSLDLDTTGTLANYGYTF.

In this sample, this clone turned up once. The genes are TRBV5-4 and TRBJ2-7; TRBD1 aligns across 7 bases. V shed 2 bases and J 1 base; nucleotides not matched to a gene: 3. Germline V lookup: CDR1 SGHNT, CDR2 YYREEE (reference sequence). This CDR3 region has 14 residues. This chain's CDR3 is CASSLGTDSYEQYF. The DNA for the CDR3 is TGTGCCAGCAGCTTAGGGACAGATTCCTACGAGCAGTACTTC.

The genes are TRBV7-2 and TRBJ2-3; no clear D gene. This CDR3 region has 14 residues. Trimming shortened V by 1 base and J by 2 bases, and 7 bases separated the two germline ends. Germline loops: CDR1 SGHTA, CDR2 FQGNSA. The CDR3 DNA follows: TGTGCCAGCAGCTTAGACGGAGACACAGATACGCAGTATTTT. Translated: CASSLDGDTDTQYF.

This clone was seen once. V and J are TRBV11-2 and TRBJ2-3, with TRBD2 identical over 10 bases. The germline V gene has CDR1 SGHAT and CDR2 FQNNGV. J gave up 2 bases and V 1 base, and 6 bases lay outside the gene matches. The CDR3 length is 17 residues. Here the CDR3 reads CASSLVPSGGYTDTQYF. As DNA, the CDR3 is TGTGCCAGCAGCTTAGTGCCTAGCGGGGGCTACACAGATACGCAGTATTTT. Together with reference TRBV11-2 and TRBJ2-3, the CDR3 gives the full variable domain: EAGVAQSPRYKIIEKRQSVAFWCNPISGHATLYWYQQILGQGPKLLIQFQNNGVVDDSQLPKDRFSAERLKGVDSTLKIQPAKLEDSAVYLCASSLVPSGGYTDTQYFGPGTRLTVL.

The chain couples TRBV29-1 to TRBJ2-1; D could derive from TRBD1 or TRBD2 (5 bases each). Trimming cost V 1 base and J 8 bases, with 24 bases left between them. The germline CDR1 and CDR2 sequences are SQVTM and ANQGSEA. The CDR3 runs 17 residues. In DNA, the CDR3 is TGCAGCGTTGAAGGAGCGCAAAAATCCGGGACGGACTATGAGCAGTTCTTC. Amino acid sequence: CSVEGAQKSGTDYEQFF.

The chain employs TRBV20-1 and TRBJ2-3; D ambiguous. The CDR3 is made up of 10 amino acids. CDR1 and CDR2 (germline): DFQATT, SNEGSKA (reference sequence). Trimming cost V 6 bases and J 2 bases, with 3 bases left between them. The chain's CDR3 is CSAYTDTQYF. The DNA of the CDR3 is TGCAGTGCCTACACAGATACGCAGTATTTT.

The gene calls are TRBV7-8 and TRBJ2-1; D possibly matches TRBD1 or TRBD2 (5 bases each). This CDR3 is 15 amino acids long. Germline CDR1 and CDR2: SGHVS and FQNEAQ. The V end was cut by 1 base, the J end by 9 bases, with 16 bases between. DNA for the CDR3: TGTGCCAGCAGCTTAGGACTTCAGGTTGGGGGTGAGCAGTTCTTC. Encoded protein: CASSLGLQVGGEQFF.

V and J are TRBV7-2 and TRBJ2-1, with a tentative D call TRBD2 (5 bases). The CDR3 sequence is 13 residues long. Per the germline V gene, CDR1 is SGHTA and CDR2 is FQGNSA. Trimming cost V 5 bases and J 6 bases, with 11 bases left between them. The CDR3 protein is CASSLLRVNEQFF. The DNA for the CDR3 is TGTGCCAGCAGCCTCCTGAGGGTCAATGAGCAGTTCTTC. The complete variable domain, with remaining parts taken from reference TRBV7-2 and TRBJ2-1, reads GAGVSQSPSNKVTEKGKDVELRCDPISGHTALYWYRQSLGQGLEFLIYFQGNSAPDKSGLPSDRFSAERTGGSVSTLTIQRTQQEDSAVYLCASSLLRVNEQFFGPGTRLTVL.

This chain connects TRBV27 to TRBJ1-2; possibly TRBD1 for D (5 bases). Germline loops: CDR1 MNHEY, CDR2 SMNVEV (reference sequence). There are 13 residues in the CDR3. The germline V and J ends were trimmed by 5 bases and 5 bases, with 12 bases remaining between them. The CDR3, as DNA: TGTGCCAGCAGTCCGACAGCGAAATATGGCTACACCTTC. Translated: CASSPTAKYGYTF.

The rearrangement uses TRBV14 and TRBJ1-2; D may be TRBD1 (5 bases). This CDR3 has 15 amino acids. Looked up from germline, CDR1 is SGHDN and CDR2 is FVKESK. The ends were cut back, 4 bases at V and 4 bases at J, with 16 bases in the middle. For the CDR3, the DNA is TGTGCCAGCAGCCCAGACAGAGCCCGCATCTATGGCTACACCTTC. Amino acid sequence: CASSPDRARIYGYTF. Variable domain in full (rest from reference TRBV14 and TRBJ1-2): EAGVTQFPSHSVIEKGQTVTLRCDPISGHDNLYWYRRVMGKEIKFLLHFVKESKQDESGMPNNRFLAERTGGTYSTLKVQPAELEDSGVYFCASSPDRARIYGYTFGSGTRLTVV.

This chain uses TRBV11-2 with TRBJ1-2; possibly TRBD1 for D (6 bases). The V and J ends lost 5 bases and 4 bases respectively, with 11 bases between them. The CDR3 totals 13 residues. Germline V lookup: CDR1 SGHAT, CDR2 FQNNGV. The CDR3 DNA is TGTGCCAGCAGCCCGGACAGAATCTATGGCTACACCTTC. Translation gives CASSPDRIYGYTF.

The V call is TRBV5-1, the J call TRBJ2-3; D is ambiguous. This CDR3 comprises 15 residues. Trimming pared 4 bases from V and 0 bases from J, leaving 12 bases between. Germline V gene lookup returns CDR1 SGHRS and CDR2 YFSETQ. CDR3 loop: CASSARTVSTDTQYF. CDR3 sequence (DNA): TGCGCCAGCAGCGCACGGACGGTGAGCACAGATACGCAGTATTTT.

This chain joins TRBV14 and TRBJ1-2; 7 bases map to TRBD1. The CDR3 length is 18 residues. J gave up 4 bases and V 4 bases, and 18 bases lay outside the gene matches. CDR1 and CDR2 (germline): SGHDN, FVKESK. The CDR3 sequence is CASSRGTASSTRRYGYTF. DNA for the CDR3: TGTGCCAGCAGCCGAGGGACAGCCTCGTCCACTCGTCGCTATGGCTACACCTTC. The full variable domain, rest sourced from reference TRBV14 and TRBJ1-2, is EAGVTQFPSHSVIEKGQTVTLRCDPISGHDNLYWYRRVMGKEIKFLLHFVKESKQDESGMPNNRFLAERTGGTYSTLKVQPAELEDSGVYFCASSRGTASSTRRYGYTFGSGTRLTVV.

The rearrangement joins TRBV4-2 to TRBJ2-2; 7 positions agree with TRBD2. Germline V gives CDR1 LGHNA, CDR2 YNFKEQ. J was trimmed by 7 bases and V by 1 base; bases with no gene match: 12. The CDR3 is 17 amino acids. CDR3 DNA: TGTGCCAGCAGCCAAGGTGGATGGGGGGAGGGAATCGGGGAGCTGTTTTTT. Protein: CASSQGGWGEGIGELFF.

The chain employs TRBV5-1 and TRBJ2-7; 12 bases are a match to TRBD1. This CDR3 comprises 14 residues. With V trimmed by 4 bases and J by 6 bases, 5 bases remained unmatched. The germline CDR1 and CDR2 sequences are SGHRS and YFSETQ. CDR3 bases: TGCGCCAGCAGCCCCGGGACAGGGGGCCTCGAGCAGTACGTC. It translates to CASSPGTGGLEQYV.

This clone was recorded once. The gene calls are TRBV6-1 and TRBJ1-4, with 9 bases matching TRBD1. Germline assignment: CDR1 MNHNS and CDR2 SASEGT. The CDR3 has 15 residues. Trimming cost V 8 bases and J 7 bases; bases outside gene matches: 11. CDR3 in amino acids: CASCRLQGAGEKLFF. CDR3 DNA: TGTGCCAGCTGCCGCCTACAGGGGGCGGGTGAAAAACTGTTTTTT.

This chain links TRBV4-1 with TRBJ2-4; D is perhaps TRBD1 (6 bases). V lost 1 base to trimming and J lost 9 bases, with 16 bases between them. CDR3 size: 15 residues. Germline CDR1 reads MGHRA; CDR2 reads YSYEKL. The CDR3 is CASSQGEGGRSIQYF. The CDR3 region has the DNA TGCGCCAGCAGCCAAGGTGAAGGGGGAAGGAGCATTCAGTACTTC.

The gene calls are TRBV11-2 and TRBJ2-2; D assignment may be TRBD1 or TRBD2 (6 bases each). The V gene's germline CDR1 is SGHAT and CDR2 FQNNGV. Trimming pared 2 bases from V and 2 bases from J, leaving 9 bases between. This CDR3 spans 15 amino acids. The chain's CDR3 is CASSLRGANTGELFF. CDR3 sequence (DNA): TGTGCCAGCAGCTTAAGGGGGGCCAACACCGGGGAGCTGTTTTTT.

The genes are TRBV4-2 and TRBJ1-1; maybe TRBD1 (5 bases). From germline, CDR1 is LGHNA and CDR2 YNFKEQ. The CDR3 runs to 15 residues. Deletions cut 1 base from V and 1 base from J, with 10 bases between. CDR3 protein: CASSQVQAKNTEAFF. CDR3 DNA: TGTGCCAGCAGCCAAGTACAGGCTAAGAACACTGAAGCTTTCTTT.

This chain links TRBV7-2 with TRBJ2-2, with 8 bases aligning to TRBD2. The germline V gene encodes CDR1 SGHTA and CDR2 FQGNSA. Trimming at V came to 5 bases and at J to 7 bases, leaving 9 bases not matched to a gene. The CDR3 spans 15 residues. The CDR3 DNA follows: TGTGCCAGCAGCAGGACTAGCCTCCACCGCGGGGAGCTGTTTTTT. It specifies CASSRTSLHRGELFF.

The chain carries TRBV7-2 and TRBJ2-7; 7 positions agree with TRBD2. V lost 5 bases, J lost 3 bases, and 7 bases stayed unmatched. The CDR3 loop spans 14 amino acids. The V gene's germline CDR1 is SGHTA and CDR2 FQGNSA. The DNA of the CDR3 is TGTGCCAGCAGCAATCGGGGGGAGATCTACGAGCAGTACTTC. Its protein is CASSNRGEIYEQYF.

The chain is built from TRBV7-2 and TRBJ2-5; 12 nucleotides line up with TRBD2. The V and J ends lost 2 bases and 3 bases, in that order; junction bases with no gene match: 13. The germline V gene encodes CDR1 SGHTA and CDR2 FQGNSA. The length of the CDR3 is 19 residues. CDR3 nucleotide sequence: TGTGCCAGCAGCTTACCCGCTTTACTAGCGGGGGGCCGTAAAGAGACCCAGTACTTC. Protein: CASSLPALLAGGRKETQYF.

V is TRBV2 and J is TRBJ1-4, with 8 bases identical to TRBD1. Germline trimming cut 6 bases from V and 8 bases from J; bases unmatched to any gene: 2. CDR1 is SNHLY and CDR2 is FYNNEI in the germline V gene. The CDR3 extends over 12 amino acids. The CDR3 loop is CASRWTGEKLFF. Written as DNA, the CDR3 is TGTGCCAGCAGGTGGACAGGGGAAAAACTGTTTTTT.

This clone was found a few times. The J gene is TRBJ2-3, the V gene TRBV7-2; 15 bases align to TRBD2. Germline CDR1 reads SGHTA; CDR2 reads FQGNSA. V lost 3 bases and J lost 6; bases outside the gene matches: 7. The CDR3 loop spans 17 amino acids. The DNA for the CDR3 is TGTGCCAGCAGCTTGGGACTAGCGGGGGGCCCCCAGGATACGCAGTATTTT. Translated: CASSLGLAGGPQDTQYF.

The CDR3 nucleotides read TGTGCCAGCAGTGAAGGTTTTCCGTCCAGCGGGGGGACCTACAATGAGCAGTTCTTC. Residues: CASSEGFPSSGGTYNEQFF. The chain has TRBV2 and TRBJ2-1; 9 bases fit TRBD2. Unmatched junction bases numbered 12, after V lost 1 base and J lost 2 bases. The CDR3 runs to 19 residues. Germline V lookup: CDR1 SNHLY, CDR2 FYNNEI.

This clone showed up just a few times. This chain connects TRBV7-3 to TRBJ1-4, with 7 nucleotides matching TRBD1. The CDR3 runs to 14 residues. V lost 3 bases and J lost 6; bases outside the gene matches: 4. Germline CDR1 and CDR2: SGHTA and FQGTGA. CDR3 residues: CASSLGRGDEKLFF. The DNA of the CDR3 is TGTGCCAGCAGCTTGGGCAGGGGGGATGAAAAACTGTTTTTT.